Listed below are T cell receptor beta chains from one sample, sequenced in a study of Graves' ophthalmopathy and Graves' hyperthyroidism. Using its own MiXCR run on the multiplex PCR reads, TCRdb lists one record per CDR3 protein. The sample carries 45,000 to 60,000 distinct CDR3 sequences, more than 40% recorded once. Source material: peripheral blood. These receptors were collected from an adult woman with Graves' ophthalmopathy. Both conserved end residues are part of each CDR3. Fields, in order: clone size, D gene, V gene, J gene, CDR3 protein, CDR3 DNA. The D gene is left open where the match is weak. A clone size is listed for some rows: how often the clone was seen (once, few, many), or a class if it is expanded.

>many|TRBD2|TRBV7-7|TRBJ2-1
CASSLEGSGRNNEQFF
TGTGCTAGCAGCTTAGAGGGTAGCGGGAGGAACAATGAGCAGTTCTTC
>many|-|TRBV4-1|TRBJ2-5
CASSQDSGGEKTQYF
TGCGCCAGCAGCCAAGATTCCGGGGGCGAAAAGACCCAGTACTTC
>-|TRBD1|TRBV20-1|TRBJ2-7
CSAQDGQGDSYEQYF
TGCAGTGCCCAAGACGGACAGGGGGACTCCTACGAGCAGTACTTC
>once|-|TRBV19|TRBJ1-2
CASSMGSGIYGYTF
TGTGCCAGTAGTATGGGCTCGGGAATCTATGGCTACACCTTC
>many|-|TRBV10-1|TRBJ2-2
CASSGGTGELFF
TGCGCCAGCAGTGGGGGCACCGGGGAGCTGTTTTTT
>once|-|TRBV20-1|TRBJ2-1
CSARGTPPVHNEQFF
TGCAGTGCTAGGGGGACTCCTCCTGTCCACAATGAGCAGTTCTTC
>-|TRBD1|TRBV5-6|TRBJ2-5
CASSLEAGGLEAQYF
TGTGCCAGCAGCTTGGAGGCAGGGGGTTTGGAGGCCCAGTACTTC
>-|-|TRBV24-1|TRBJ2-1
CATSDPPNDEQFF
TGTGCCACCAGTGATCCTCCCAACGATGAGCAGTTCTTC
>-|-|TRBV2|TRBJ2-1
CASSEQGALYNEQFF
TGTGCCAGCAGTGAACAGGGAGCCCTTTACAATGAGCAGTTCTTC
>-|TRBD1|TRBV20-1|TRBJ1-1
CSASDRGRRTEAFF
TGCAGTGCTTCGGACAGGGGGCGGCGGACTGAAGCTTTCTTT
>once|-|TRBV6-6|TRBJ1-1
CASSRQAETEAFF
TGTGCCAGCAGCAGACAGGCAGAGACTGAAGCTTTCTTT
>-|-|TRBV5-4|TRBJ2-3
CASSSGGTGNTQYF
TGTGCCAGCAGCTCCGGAGGTACAGGAAATACGCAGTATTTT
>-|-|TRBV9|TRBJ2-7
CASTNSGTGYEQYF
TGTGCCAGCACCAATAGCGGGACAGGCTACGAGCAGTACTTC
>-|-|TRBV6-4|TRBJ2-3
CASRVLAGQGSDTQYF
TGTGCCAGCAGGGTACTAGCGGGACAGGGGTCAGATACGCAGTATTTT
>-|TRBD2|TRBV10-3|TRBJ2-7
CAIASGRACEQYF
TGTGCCATAGCTAGCGGGAGGGCCTGCGAGCAGTACTTC
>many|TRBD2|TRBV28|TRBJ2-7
CASSSSGRYGYEQYF
TGTGCCAGCAGTTCTAGCGGGAGGTACGGGTACGAGCAGTACTTC
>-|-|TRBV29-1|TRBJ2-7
CSVEDSVGDDEQYF
TGCAGCGTTGAAGACTCGGTTGGAGACGACGAGCAGTACTTC
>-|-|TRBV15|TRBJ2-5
CATSRAPKETQYF
TGTGCCACCAGTAGAGCTCCAAAAGAGACCCAGTACTTC
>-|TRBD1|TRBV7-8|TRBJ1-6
CASSPGQGASPLHF
TGTGCCAGCAGCCCGGGACAGGGGGCATCACCCCTCCACTTT
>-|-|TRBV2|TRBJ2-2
CASRATNRQGHGELFF
TGTGCCAGCAGGGCGACTAACCGCCAAGGGCACGGGGAGCTGTTTTTT
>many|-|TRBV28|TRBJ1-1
CASRTETTEAFF
TGTGCCAGCAGGACAGAAACTACTGAAGCTTTCTTT
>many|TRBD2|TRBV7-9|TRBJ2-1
CASSPASGWDEQFF
TGTGCCAGCAGCCCGGCTAGCGGTTGGGATGAGCAGTTCTTC
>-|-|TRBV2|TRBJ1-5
CASSLDGGPNQPQHF
TGTGCCAGCTCCCTGGACGGCGGCCCCAATCAGCCCCAGCATTTT
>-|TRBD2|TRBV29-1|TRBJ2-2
CSVSQAGDGELFF
TGCAGCGTTTCGCAAGCGGGAGATGGGGAGCTGTTTTTT
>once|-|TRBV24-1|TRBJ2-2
CATSGSGGIFDTGELFF
TGTGCCACCAGTGGTTCGGGTGGGATTTTCGACACCGGGGAGCTGTTTTTT
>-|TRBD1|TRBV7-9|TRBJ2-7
CAGDRVHEQYF
TGTGCCGGGGACAGGGTCCACGAGCAGTACTTC
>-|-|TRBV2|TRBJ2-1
CASSEAGGGNEQFF
TGTGCCAGCAGTGAAGCGGGAGGAGGAAATGAGCAGTTCTTC
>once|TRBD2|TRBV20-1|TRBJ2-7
CSAPAPILAGRYEQYF
TGCAGTGCTCCCGCACCCATACTAGCGGGAAGGTACGAGCAGTACTTC
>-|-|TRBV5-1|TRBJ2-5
CASSLRGTQYF
TGCGCCAGCAGCTTGCGGGGGACCCAGTACTTC
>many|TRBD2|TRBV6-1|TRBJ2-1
CASSEQAGGYNEQFF
TGTGCCAGCAGTGAACAAGCGGGAGGGTACAATGAGCAGTTCTTC
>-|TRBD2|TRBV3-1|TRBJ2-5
CASSQDGGGQETQYF
TGTGCCAGCAGCCAAGATGGGGGGGGGCAAGAGACCCAGTACTTC
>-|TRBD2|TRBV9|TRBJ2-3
CASSVSSGRTSDTQYF
TGTGCCAGCAGCGTGTCTAGCGGTAGAACGTCAGATACGCAGTATTTT
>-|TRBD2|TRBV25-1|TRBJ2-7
CASSDSAAGGHYEQYF
TGTGCCAGCAGTGACTCGGCAGCGGGAGGGCACTACGAGCAGTACTTC
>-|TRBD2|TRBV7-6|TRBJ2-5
CASSLFPASGRGSETQYF
TGTGCCAGCAGCTTATTTCCGGCTAGCGGGAGGGGGTCAGAGACCCAGTACTTC
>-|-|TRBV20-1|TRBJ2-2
CSATEFKGGLNTGELFF
TGCAGTGCCACGGAGTTCAAGGGGGGCTTGAACACCGGGGAGCTGTTTTTT
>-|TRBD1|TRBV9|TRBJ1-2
CASSAGQGVGYTF
TGTGCCAGCAGCGCGGGACAGGGGGTTGGCTACACCTTC
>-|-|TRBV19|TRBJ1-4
CASSYAYVANEKLFF
TGTGCCAGTAGTTACGCGTACGTGGCTAATGAAAAACTGTTTTTT
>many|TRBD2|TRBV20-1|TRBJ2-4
CSARRAGNKNIQYF
TGCAGTGCTAGGCGAGCGGGAAACAAAAACATTCAGTACTTC
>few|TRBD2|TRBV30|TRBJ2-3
CAWSYASGRSTDTQYF
TGTGCCTGGAGCTACGCTAGCGGGAGATCCACAGATACGCAGTATTTT
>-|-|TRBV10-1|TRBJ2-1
CASSDRPGMRNEQFF
TGCGCCAGCAGTGACCGGCCAGGGATGCGCAATGAGCAGTTCTTC
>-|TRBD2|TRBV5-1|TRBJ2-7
CASSWGLAGHEQYF
TGCGCCAGCAGCTGGGGACTAGCGGGCCACGAGCAGTACTTC
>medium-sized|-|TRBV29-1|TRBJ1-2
CSVETAYF
TGCAGCGTTGAGACTGCTTACTTC
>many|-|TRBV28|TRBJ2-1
CASSKGHLNEQFF
TGTGCCAGCAGTAAGGGACACCTCAATGAGCAGTTCTTC
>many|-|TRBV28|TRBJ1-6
CASRTADNSPLHF
TGTGCCAGCAGGACAGCTGATAATTCACCCCTCCACTTT
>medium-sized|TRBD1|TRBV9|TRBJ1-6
CASSGQGGTPLHF
TGTGCCAGCAGCGGACAGGGGGGGACACCCCTCCACTTT
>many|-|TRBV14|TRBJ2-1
CASSQDAGTSYNEQFF
TGTGCCAGCAGCCAAGATGCGGGAACCTCCTACAATGAGCAGTTCTTC